The rows below give T cell receptor beta chains drawn from one sample of a study of tumor-infiltrating lymphocytes in oesophageal squamous cell carcinoma. TCRdb re-called the PCR reads through MiXCR, storing one row per CDR3 protein. The sample has more than 8,000 distinct CDR3 sequences; roughly 60% are singletons. Sequencing was performed on esophageal tumor tissue. The source is a female donor with esophageal squamous cell carcinoma. The CDR3 runs from the conserved cysteine through the conserved F or W. The D gene is left open where the match is weak.

TRBJ2-7,TRBD2,TRBV7-6,TGTGCTAGCAGCTCCAGCGGGAGCGGCGAGCAGTACTTC,CASSSSGSGEQYF
TRBJ2-1,TRBD2,TRBV15,TGTGCCACCAGCAGAGAGGGGACTAGCGGACAAGAGACCCAGTTCTTC,CATSREGTSGQETQFF
TRBJ2-2,TRBD1,TRBV24-1,TGTGCCACCAGGCCCTCCACAGGGGACACCGGGGAGCTGTTTTTT,CATRPSTGDTGELFF
TRBJ2-7,-,TRBV28,TGTGCCAGCAGCCGATGGGGGGGCCCCCACGAGCAGTACTTC,CASSRWGGPHEQYF
TRBJ2-7,TRBD2,TRBV7-3,TGTGCCAGCAGCCCCTTGGGACTAGCGGGAGTTGGCGAGCAGTACTTC,CASSPLGLAGVGEQYF
TRBJ2-5,-,TRBV7-3,TGTGCCAGCAGCTTAGGCGGGGGCAGAGAGACCCAGTACTTC,CASSLGGGRETQYF
TRBJ2-2,TRBD1,TRBV5-1,TGCGCCAGCAGCTTGGCCGAGGGGGCCGGCGGGGAGCTGTTTTTT,CASSLAEGAGGELFF
TRBJ2-7,-,TRBV7-2,TGTGCCAGCAGCTTAGCGGGGGTCTACGAGCAGTACTTC,CASSLAGVYEQYF
TRBJ2-7,TRBD2,TRBV10-2,TGCGCCAGCAGTGAAAGGACTAGTCTGTACGAGCAGTACTTC,CASSERTSLYEQYF
TRBJ2-3,TRBD2,TRBV7-9,TGTGCCAGCAGCCCCAATCCGGGGACTAGCGGGCCCATTGGTACGCAGTATTTT,CASSPNPGTSGPIGTQYF